This TCR beta chain was recorded in a study of T cell clones after liver transplantation. Measured with immunoSEQ multiplex PCR; TCRdb has only the in-frame clones, and not every one. The sample has around 70,000 clones; nearly 95% are singletons. Germline CDR1 and CDR2: SGHVS and FNYEAQ. CDR3 length: 14 residues. With 1 base clipped from V and 6 bases from J, the junction kept 2 bases outside the gene matches. This sequence joins TRBV7-6 and TRBJ2-1; 8 nucleotides line up with TRBD2. The material was CD4+ T cells from blood, obtained about 25 months after liver transplant. This sequence originates from a human patient who received a liver transplant. Some T cells may be provided by the graft donor. The CDR3 DNA reads TGTGCCAGCAGCTTAGGAAGCGGGAGCAATGAGCAGTTCTTC. Translating gives CASSLGSGSNEQFF.